The T cell receptor beta chain described here comes from a study of PD-L1 blockade in urothelial cancer. Overall study: Anywhere from 0 to 3 prior chemotherapy regimens had been received by patients. Study-wide results and caveats: Durable-benefit cases showed more tumor-associated blood clone expansion at 3 weeks.

Worth noting for this clone: Its antigen is not known.

V lost 2 bases and J lost 4; bases outside the gene matches: 7. The CDR3 sequence is 15 residues long. Germline CDR1 is SGHNT and CDR2 is YENEEA. Locally advanced or metastatic urothelial carcinoma affected the patients. Here immunoSEQ multiplex PCR was the method, and the copy in TCRdb shows in-frame clones only, minus some. The profile shows 75,000 to 90,000 clones, more than 75% of them singletons. Sequenced here: PBMCs, sampled around atezolizumab (anti-PD-L1) treatment. The chain links TRBV11-3 to TRBJ1-2, with TRBD1 matching 7 bases. The clonotype originates from an older man with urothelial cancer. Here the CDR3 reads CASSLPQTGPYGYTF. The CDR3 bases are TGTGCCAGCAGCTTACCTCAGACAGGGCCCTATGGCTACACCTTC.